The 5 T cell receptor beta chains below come from one sample, sequenced in a study of shared clonotypes between healthy human individuals. Generated by immunoSEQ multiplex PCR, the TCRdb table keeps only in-frame clones and is missing some. The data show around 500,000 clones, more than 65% seen once. Specimen: PBMCs. Receptors originate from a woman between 40 and 50 years old in good health. Some clones in this sample may be carry-over from other donors' samples.

This clone was found once. A single base separates this from a much larger clone, so it may be a read error. V is TRBV4-2 and J is TRBJ2-3; TRBD2 aligns across 10 bases. CDR3 length: 16 residues. The germline V gene encodes CDR1 LGHNA and CDR2 YNFKEQ. The CDR3 protein is CARSQGVAGGGDTQYF. CDR3 nucleotide sequence: TGTGCCAGAAGCCAAGGGGTAGCGGGAGGCGGCGATACGCAGTATTTT.

The J gene is TRBJ2-5, the V gene TRBV7-9; 11 bases match TRBD2. Germline V CDR1 and CDR2: SEHNR, FQNEAQ (reference sequence). The CDR3 is 15 amino acids. V dropped 5 bases and J dropped 2; count of bases not matched to a gene: 4. CDR3 in DNA: TGTGCCAGCAGCCACCGGACTAGCGGGCAAGAGACCCAGTACTTC. Translation: CASSHRTSGQETQYF.

In the case of this clone: Only one base separates this from a far larger clonotype, so it likely reflects a read error. The same CDR3 arises from other DNA sequences in this sample as well. The chain joins TRBV7-9 to TRBJ2-7; D gene unclear. Germline lookup yields CDR1 SEHNR and CDR2 FQNEAQ (reference sequence). V lost 3 bases and J 7 bases, leaving 13 bases between the germline ends. This CDR3 spans 13 amino acids. The CDR3 nucleotides are TGTGCCAGCAGCTTCGGAGTAGGGTATGAGCAGTACTTC. Translated, it gives CASSFGVGYEQYF.

The chain joins TRBV6-5 to TRBJ2-7; the D gene is possibly TRBD2 (5 bases). The CDR3 runs 15 residues. CDR1 is MNHEY, CDR2 SVGAGI, per germline. Deletions cut 4 bases from V and 4 bases from J, with 17 bases between. The CDR3 bases are TGTGCCAGCAGTTGCCCGAGGACTGAAGATTACGAGCAGTACTTC. This codes for CASSCPRTEDYEQYF.

The chain is built from TRBV7-2 and TRBJ2-7; 7 positions agree with TRBD2. Germline V gives CDR1 SGHTA, CDR2 FQGNSA. This CDR3 has 15 amino acids. Trimming removed 1 base from V and 3 bases from J; junction bases left unmatched: 6. In nucleotides, the CDR3 is TGTGCCAGCAGCTTAGTCCCGGGGACTAACTACGAGCAGTACTTC. Encoded protein: CASSLVPGTNYEQYF. Full variable domain (outside the CDR3, taken from reference TRBV7-2 and TRBJ2-7): GAGVSQSPSNKVTEKGKDVELRCDPISGHTALYWYRQSLGQGLEFLIYFQGNSAPDKSGLPSDRFSAERTGGSVSTLTIQRTQQEDSAVYLCASSLVPGTNYEQYFGPGTRLTVT.